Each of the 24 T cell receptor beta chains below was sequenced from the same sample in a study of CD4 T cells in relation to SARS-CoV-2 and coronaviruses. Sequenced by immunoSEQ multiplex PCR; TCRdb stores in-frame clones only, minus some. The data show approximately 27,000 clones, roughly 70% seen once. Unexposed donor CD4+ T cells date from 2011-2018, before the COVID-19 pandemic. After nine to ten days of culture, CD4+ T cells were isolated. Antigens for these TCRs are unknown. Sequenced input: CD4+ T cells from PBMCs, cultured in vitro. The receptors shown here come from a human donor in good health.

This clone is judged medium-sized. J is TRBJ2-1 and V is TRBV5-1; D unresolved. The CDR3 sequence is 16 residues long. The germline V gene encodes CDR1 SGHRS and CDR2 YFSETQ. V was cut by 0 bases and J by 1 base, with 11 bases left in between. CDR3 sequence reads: CASSLEAANSYNEQFF. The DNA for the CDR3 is TGCGCCAGCAGCTTGGAGGCAGCAAATTCCTACAATGAGCAGTTCTTC.

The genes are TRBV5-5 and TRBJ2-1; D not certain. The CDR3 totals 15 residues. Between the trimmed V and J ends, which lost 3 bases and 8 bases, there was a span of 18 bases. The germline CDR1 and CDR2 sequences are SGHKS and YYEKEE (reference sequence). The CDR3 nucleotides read TGTGCCAGCAGCTCTATCCCGGGTACGGACGATGAGCAGTTCTTC. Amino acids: CASSSIPGTDDEQFF.

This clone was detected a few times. The CDR3 coding sequence is TGTGCCAGCAGCTTAGGGGTTGGAAACACCATATATTTT. It is translated as CASSLGVGNTIYF. The rearrangement uses TRBV5-5 and TRBJ1-3, with a weak D call TRBD1 (5 bases). Germline CDR1 is SGHKS and CDR2 is YYEKEE (reference sequence). The CDR3 sequence is 13 residues long. V was trimmed by 2 bases and J by 3 bases, leaving 6 bases between them.

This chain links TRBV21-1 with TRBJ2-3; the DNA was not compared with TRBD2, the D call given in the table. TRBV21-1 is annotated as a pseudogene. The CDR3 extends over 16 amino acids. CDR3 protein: CASSKGTSGKTDTQYF. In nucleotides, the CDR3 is TGTGCCAGCAGCAAAGGGACTAGCGGGAAAACAGATACGCAGTATTTT.

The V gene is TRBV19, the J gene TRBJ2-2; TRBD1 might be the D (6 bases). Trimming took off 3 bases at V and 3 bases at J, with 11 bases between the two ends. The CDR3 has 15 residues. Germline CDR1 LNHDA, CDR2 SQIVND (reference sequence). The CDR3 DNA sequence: TGTGCCAGTAGTATTGCCAGGGGAGACACCGGGGAGCTGTTTTTT. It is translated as CASSIARGDTGELFF. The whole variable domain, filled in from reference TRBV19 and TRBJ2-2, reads DGGITQSPKYLFRKEGQNVTLSCEQNLNHDAMYWYRQDPGQGLRLIYYSQIVNDFQKGDIAEGYSVSREKKESFPLTVTSAQKNPTAFYLCASSIARGDTGELFFGEGSRLTVL.

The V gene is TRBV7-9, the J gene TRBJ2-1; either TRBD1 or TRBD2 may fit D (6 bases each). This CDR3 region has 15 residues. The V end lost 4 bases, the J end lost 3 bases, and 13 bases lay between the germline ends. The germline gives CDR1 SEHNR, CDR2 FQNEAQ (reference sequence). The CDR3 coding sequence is TGTGCCAGCAGCTGGTGGGGGGCAAACTACAATGAGCAGTTCTTC. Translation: CASSWWGANYNEQFF.

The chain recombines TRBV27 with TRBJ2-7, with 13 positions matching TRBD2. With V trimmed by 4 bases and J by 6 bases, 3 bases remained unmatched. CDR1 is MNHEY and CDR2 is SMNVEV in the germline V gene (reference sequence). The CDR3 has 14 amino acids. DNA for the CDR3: TGTGCCAGCAGTTGGGGACTAGCGGGAACCGAGCAGTACTTC. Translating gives CASSWGLAGTEQYF.

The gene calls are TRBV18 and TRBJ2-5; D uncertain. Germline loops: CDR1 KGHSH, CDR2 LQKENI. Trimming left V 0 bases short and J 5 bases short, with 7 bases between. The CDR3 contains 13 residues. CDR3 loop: CASSPPTIETQYF. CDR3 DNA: TGTGCCAGCTCACCACCGACAATTGAGACCCAGTACTTC.

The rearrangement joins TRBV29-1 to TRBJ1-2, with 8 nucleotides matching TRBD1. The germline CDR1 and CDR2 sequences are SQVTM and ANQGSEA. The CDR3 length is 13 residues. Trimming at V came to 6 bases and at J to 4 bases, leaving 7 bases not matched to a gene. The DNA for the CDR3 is TGCAGCGTATCTGACAGGGGCCCCTATGGCTACACCTTC. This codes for CSVSDRGPYGYTF.

In DNA, the CDR3 is TGTGCCAGCAGCCGAGGGACTAGCGGAGTATACGAGCAGTACTTC. This sequence encodes CASSRGTSGVYEQYF. The V call is TRBV3-1 (or the pseudogene TRBV3-2), the J call TRBJ2-7; 11 bases are a match to TRBD2. Germline CDR1 LGHDT, CDR2 YNNKEL (reference sequence). J was trimmed by 4 bases and V by 4 bases; bases with no gene match: 6. The CDR3 covers 15 residues.

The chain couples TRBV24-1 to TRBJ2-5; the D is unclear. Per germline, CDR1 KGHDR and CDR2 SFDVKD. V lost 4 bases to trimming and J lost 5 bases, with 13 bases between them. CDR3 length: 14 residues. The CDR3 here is CATSEGPKRETQYF. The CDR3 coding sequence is TGTGCCACCAGTGAAGGGCCTAAGAGGGAGACCCAGTACTTC.

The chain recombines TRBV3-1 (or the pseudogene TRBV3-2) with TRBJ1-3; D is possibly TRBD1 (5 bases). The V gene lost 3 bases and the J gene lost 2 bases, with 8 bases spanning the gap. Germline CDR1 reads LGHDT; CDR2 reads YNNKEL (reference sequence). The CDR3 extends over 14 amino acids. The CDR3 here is CASSQRGPGNTIYF. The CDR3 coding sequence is TGTGCCAGCAGCCAGCGGGGCCCTGGAAACACCATATATTTT.

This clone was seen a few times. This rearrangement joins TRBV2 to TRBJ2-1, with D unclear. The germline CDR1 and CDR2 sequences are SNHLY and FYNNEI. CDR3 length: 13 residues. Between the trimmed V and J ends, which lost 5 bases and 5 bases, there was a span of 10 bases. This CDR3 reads CASSLISNNEQFF. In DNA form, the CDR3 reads TGTGCCAGCAGTCTAATTTCGAACAATGAGCAGTTCTTC.

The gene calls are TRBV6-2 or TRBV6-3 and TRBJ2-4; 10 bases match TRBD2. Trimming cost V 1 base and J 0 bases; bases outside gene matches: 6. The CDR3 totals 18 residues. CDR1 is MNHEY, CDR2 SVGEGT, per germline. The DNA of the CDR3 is TGTGCCAGCAGTTACTTCGGACTAGCGGAACTAGCCAAAAACATTCAGTACTTC. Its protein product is CASSYFGLAELAKNIQYF.

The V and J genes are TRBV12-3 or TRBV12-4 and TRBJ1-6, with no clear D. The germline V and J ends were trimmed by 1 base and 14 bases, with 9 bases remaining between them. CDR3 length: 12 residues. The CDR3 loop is CASSLGVGTLHF. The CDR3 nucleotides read TGTGCCAGCAGTTTAGGAGTGGGTACCCTCCACTTT.

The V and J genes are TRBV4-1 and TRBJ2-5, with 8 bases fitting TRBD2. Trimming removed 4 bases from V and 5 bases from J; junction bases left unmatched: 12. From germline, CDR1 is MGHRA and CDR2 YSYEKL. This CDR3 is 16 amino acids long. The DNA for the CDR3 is TGCGCCAGCAGCCCGGGGGCGGGGGGCGGATGGGAGACCCAGTACTTC. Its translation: CASSPGAGGGWETQYF.

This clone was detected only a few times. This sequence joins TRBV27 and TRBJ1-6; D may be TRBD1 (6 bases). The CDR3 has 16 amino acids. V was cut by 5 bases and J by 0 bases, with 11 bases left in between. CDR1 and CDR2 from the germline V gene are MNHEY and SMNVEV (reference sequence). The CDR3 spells CASSQGQSSYNSPLHF. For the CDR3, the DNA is TGTGCCAGCAGTCAAGGACAGAGCTCCTATAATTCACCCCTCCACTTT.

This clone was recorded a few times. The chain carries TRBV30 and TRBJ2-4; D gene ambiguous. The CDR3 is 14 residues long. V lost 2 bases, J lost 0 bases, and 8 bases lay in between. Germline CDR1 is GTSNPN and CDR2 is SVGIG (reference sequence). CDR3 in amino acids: CAWSPALAKNIQYF. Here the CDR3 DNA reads TGTGCCTGGAGTCCGGCCTTAGCCAAAAACATTCAGTACTTC.

The chain's CDR3 is CSVWGLMNTEAFF. The CDR3 bases are TGCAGCGTTTGGGGCTTAATGAACACTGAAGCTTTCTTT. The rearrangement joins TRBV29-1 to TRBJ1-1; D is perhaps TRBD1 (5 bases). Germline V lookup: CDR1 SQVTM, CDR2 ANQGSEA. V was cut by 5 bases and J by 0 bases, with 10 bases left in between. The CDR3 totals 13 residues.

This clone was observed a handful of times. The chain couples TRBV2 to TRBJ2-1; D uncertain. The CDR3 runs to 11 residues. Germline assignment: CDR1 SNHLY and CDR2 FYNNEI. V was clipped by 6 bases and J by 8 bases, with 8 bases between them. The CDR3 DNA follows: TGTGCCAGCAGCTGGCAGTATGAGCAGTTCTTC. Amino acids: CASSWQYEQFF.

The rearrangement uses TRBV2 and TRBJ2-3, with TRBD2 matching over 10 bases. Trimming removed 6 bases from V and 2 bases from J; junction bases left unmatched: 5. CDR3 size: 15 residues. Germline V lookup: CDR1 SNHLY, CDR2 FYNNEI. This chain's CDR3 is CASSGLAEATDTQYF. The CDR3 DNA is TGTGCCAGCAGCGGACTAGCGGAGGCCACAGATACGCAGTATTTT.

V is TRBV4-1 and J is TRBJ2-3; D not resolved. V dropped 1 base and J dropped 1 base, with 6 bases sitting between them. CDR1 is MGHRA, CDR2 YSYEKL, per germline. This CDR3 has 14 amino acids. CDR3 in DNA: TGCGCCAGCAGCCAAGCCCCAGGCACAGATACGCAGTATTTT. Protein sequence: CASSQAPGTDTQYF.

The CDR3 nucleotides read TGTGCCAGCAGCTTATTCCAGGGGGAATATGGACATCAGCCCCAGCATTTT. Amino acids: CASSLFQGEYGHQPQHF. The chain employs TRBV7-8 and TRBJ1-5; the match to TRBD1 covers 7 bases. Germline trimming cut 2 bases from V and 5 bases from J; bases unmatched to any gene: 12. The length of the CDR3 is 17 residues. CDR1 and CDR2 from the germline V gene are SGHVS and FQNEAQ.

CDR3 sequence: CASSTTSFEQYF. CDR3 coding DNA: TGTGCCAGCAGCACGACTAGTTTCGAGCAGTACTTC. The chain employs TRBV3-1 (or the pseudogene TRBV3-2) and TRBJ2-7, with D perhaps TRBD2 (6 bases). Trimming removed 5 bases from V and 6 bases from J, with 11 bases in between. Germline CDR1 is LGHDT and CDR2 is YNNKEL (reference sequence). The CDR3 is 12 amino acids.